This entry lists 15 T cell receptor beta chains sequenced from one sample in a study of T cells in localized non-small cell lung cancer (dated by TCRdb to the early 2020s). The library was prepared using the immunoSEQ multiplex PCR assay. TCRdb limited this immuneACCESS table to in-frame rearrangements with V and J called. A share of clones is missing; checked studies link under half to unresolved V genes, and the rest is unexplained. Within this sample are some 2,400 clones, with 20% to 25% of them counted one time only. Of the sample, about a fifth is held by the ten largest clones. The sample was normal lung tissue next to the tumor, taken before any cancer treatment. The receptors shown here come from a female donor with stage II lung adenocarcinoma.

Sample share makes this clone medium-sized. The CDR3 DNA follows: TGTGCCAGCAGCGGATTTGGACCCGATCAGCCCCAGCATTTT. This sequence encodes CASSGFGPDQPQHF. The V gene is TRBV11-3, the J gene TRBJ1-5; D is uncertain. CDR3 length equals 14 residues. The V and J ends lost 5 bases and 5 bases respectively, with 13 bases between them. CDR1 is SGHNT, CDR2 YENEEA, per germline.

Only a few counts were recorded for this clone. The rearrangement links TRBV6-8 to TRBJ2-7; maybe TRBD2 (5 bases). Germline loops: CDR1 MNHGY, CDR2 SAAAGT. The length of the CDR3 is 14 residues. V was pared by 6 bases and J by 2 bases, with 14 bases between. The CDR3 nucleotides read TGTGCCAGCAGCGGATACATCGGGGCCTACGAGCAGTACTTC. Protein: CASSGYIGAYEQYF.

V is TRBV6-8 and J is TRBJ2-3; 9 nucleotides line up with TRBD2. The CDR3 contains 15 residues. Germline V CDR1 and CDR2: MNHGY, SAAAGT. Losses at the gene ends were 7 bases for V and 2 bases for J; bases not matched to a gene: 7. The CDR3 DNA follows: TGTGCCAGCAATAGACTAGCGGAGTACACAGATACGCAGTATTTT. This encodes CASNRLAEYTDTQYF.

This clone has a handful of counts. The CDR3 bases are TGCGCCAGCAGCGCGGGGGCCACGGCGGGGGAAAAACTGTTTTTT. Translating gives CASSAGATAGEKLFF. The chain couples TRBV5-1 to TRBJ1-4; weak D call: TRBD1 (6 bases). Per germline, CDR1 SGHRS and CDR2 YFSETQ. The CDR3 runs to 15 residues. V lost 4 bases and J 8 bases, leaving 18 bases between the germline ends.

The chain couples TRBV6-8 to TRBJ1-4; perhaps TRBD1 as D (6 bases). This CDR3 spans 16 amino acids. Trimming took off 4 bases at V and 8 bases at J, with 20 bases between the two ends. The germline CDR1 and CDR2 sequences are MNHGY and SAAAGT. CDR3 region: CASSSTQSGGLEKLFF. The CDR3 DNA reads as TGTGCCAGCAGTTCCACACAGTCGGGGGGCCTGGAAAAACTGTTTTTT.

V gene TRBV6-8 combines with J gene TRBJ1-6; maybe TRBD1 (5 bases). The CDR3 consists of 16 residues. With 5 bases removed from V and 14 bases from J, the gap between germline ends came to 25 bases. The germline V gene encodes CDR1 MNHGY and CDR2 SAAAGT. CDR3 amino acids: CASSRSNGGVSASLHF. DNA for the CDR3: TGTGCCAGCAGTAGGTCAAATGGGGGGGTCTCGGCGTCCCTCCACTTT.

This sequence joins TRBV9 and TRBJ1-1; 7 bases are shared with TRBD1. V lost 4 bases and J lost 3; bases outside the gene matches: 6. This CDR3 is built from 14 residues. CDR1 and CDR2 from the germline V gene are SGDLS and YYNGEE. CDR3: CASSPRDSYTEAFF. The DNA for the CDR3 is TGTGCCAGCAGCCCCCGGGACAGCTACACTGAAGCTTTCTTT.

The rearrangement joins TRBV23-1 to TRBJ1-1; no clear D gene. TRBV23-1 has ORF status, its function being uncertain. V was shortened by 6 bases and J by 0 bases, with 8 bases between the two germline ends. This CDR3 has 13 residues. The CDR3 is CASSLAMNTEAFF. The CDR3 DNA reads as TGCGCCAGCAGCTTAGCTATGAACACTGAAGCTTTCTTT.

This clone has a handful of counts. The rearrangement joins TRBV9 to TRBJ1-2; possible D gene TRBD1, 5 bases. V dropped 4 bases and J dropped 4 bases, with 14 bases sitting between them. Germline values: CDR1 SGDLS, CDR2 YYNGEE. The CDR3 loop spans 14 amino acids. The CDR3 reads CASSPGPGSYGYTF. In DNA, the CDR3 is TGTGCCAGCAGCCCAGGTCCAGGGAGCTATGGCTACACCTTC.

The chain carries TRBV6-8 and TRBJ2-2; no clear D gene. Germline lookup yields CDR1 MNHGY and CDR2 SAAAGT. The CDR3 is 13 amino acids. V shed 5 bases and J shed 6 bases, with 10 bases lying between them. The CDR3 sequence is CASSHLMSGELFF. CDR3 DNA: TGTGCCAGCAGTCACCTGATGTCCGGGGAGCTGTTTTTT.

This clone was detected a few times. This chain links TRBV10-2 with TRBJ2-7; 10 positions agree with TRBD2. The CDR3 length is 14 residues. J gave up 1 base and V 5 bases, and 2 bases lay outside the gene matches. Germline V gene data show CDR1 as WSHSY and CDR2 as SAAADI. CDR3 loop: CASSSGGASYEQYF. Written as DNA, the CDR3 is TGCGCCAGCAGTAGCGGGGGGGCGTCCTACGAGCAGTACTTC.

In this sample, this clone is medium-sized. The chain is built from TRBV11-3 and TRBJ2-2; 12 bases map to TRBD2. This CDR3 has 17 amino acids. V lost 5 bases and J lost 3; bases outside the gene matches: 7. Germline V CDR1 and CDR2: SGHNT, YENEEA. For the CDR3, the DNA is TGTGCCAGCAGCCGACGGACTAGCGGGGCCTACACCGGGGAGCTGTTTTTT. It codes for CASSRRTSGAYTGELFF.

This clone counts as medium-sized (0.01 to 0.1%). This chain links TRBV9 with TRBJ1-1; D is unclear. The length of the CDR3 is 12 residues. V was cut by 7 bases and J by 1 base, with 8 bases left in between. In germline, CDR1 is SGDLS, CDR2 YYNGEE. CDR3 DNA sequence: TGTGCCAGCCACGCGGGGAACACTGAAGCTTTCTTT. This encodes CASHAGNTEAFF.

The chain combines TRBV6-8 with TRBJ1-6, with D tentatively TRBD1 (5 bases). V lost 9 bases and J lost 0, with 12 bases in between. The CDR3 covers 15 residues. Germline V gene sequence: CDR1 MNHGY, CDR2 SAAAGT. CDR3 bases: TGTGCCAGTAAATCAGACAGCTCCTATAATTCACCCCTCCACTTT. It is translated as CASKSDSSYNSPLHF.

This clone was seen once. Here the CDR3 reads CASRSRRGQGGDTEAFF. The CDR3 nucleotides are TGTGCCAGCCGGTCACGCCGGGGTCAGGGGGGCGACACTGAAGCTTTCTTT. The rearrangement joins TRBV19 to TRBJ1-1, with TRBD1 matching over 7 bases. The CDR3 covers 17 residues. J lost 3 bases, V lost 9 bases, and 19 bases had no gene match. The V gene's germline CDR1 is LNHDA and CDR2 SQIVND (reference sequence).